Listed here are 26 T cell receptor beta chains from one sample, sequenced in a study of cytomegalovirus exposure and HLA in healthy donors. PCR involved 60 Vbeta and 13 Jbeta primers. Some clones are missing from TCRdb's copy, which holds only in-frame ones; the method was immunoSEQ multiplex PCR. The sample is made up of 150,000 to 250,000 clones, and the top ten hold roughly 0.74% of it. The sample taken for sequencing was PBMCs. These receptors were collected from a boy younger than 18 in good health and CMV-seronegative.

The V gene is TRBV19, the J gene TRBJ1-5, with D unresolved. The germline CDR1 and CDR2 sequences are LNHDA and SQIVND (reference sequence). Trimming shortened V by 4 bases and J by 2 bases, and 15 bases separated the two germline ends. CDR3 size: 16 residues. The CDR3 DNA follows: TGTGCCAGTAGTAGACGGGTCCGGCCGGGCAATCAGCCCCAGCATTTT. Protein product: CASSRRVRPGNQPQHF.

This chain links TRBV7-2 with TRBJ2-3; 10 bases match TRBD2. The CDR3 covers 14 residues. V was clipped by 6 bases and J by 6 bases; unmatched bases: 6. Germline V gene lookup returns CDR1 SGHTA and CDR2 FQGNSA. The CDR3 coding sequence is TGTGCCAGCAGAATAGCGGGGGGAGGTGATACGCAGTATTTT. Encoded protein: CASRIAGGGDTQYF. The full variable domain, in which reference TRBV7-2 and TRBJ2-3 provide the parts outside the CDR3, is GAGVSQSPSNKVTEKGKDVELRCDPISGHTALYWYRQSLGQGLEFLIYFQGNSAPDKSGLPSDRFSAERTGGSVSTLTIQRTQQEDSAVYLCASRIAGGGDTQYFGPGTRLTVL.

This rearrangement joins TRBV28 to TRBJ1-1; the match to TRBD1 covers 12 bases. V shed 7 bases, J shed 5 bases, and the junction held 11 bases outside the gene matches. CDR1 is MDHEN, CDR2 SYDVKM, per germline. The CDR3 is 16 amino acids. In DNA form, the CDR3 reads TGTGCCAGCACCACCGGGACAGGGGGCGGTGGGACTGAAGCTTTCTTT. Encoded protein: CASTTGTGGGGTEAFF.

J is TRBJ2-5 and V is TRBV19, with D tentatively TRBD2 (7 bases). The V and J ends lost 8 bases and 2 bases respectively, with 18 bases between them. This CDR3 region has 15 residues. CDR1 is LNHDA and CDR2 is SQIVND in the germline V gene (reference sequence). The CDR3 nucleotides are TGTGCCAGTGGGACTGTAGGGGGGGGACAAGAGACCCAGTACTTC. Translated, it gives CASGTVGGGQETQYF.

This rearrangement joins TRBV5-1 to TRBJ2-3, with TRBD1 identical over 8 bases. V shed 4 bases, J shed 4 bases, and the junction held 5 bases outside the gene matches. Germline V gene data show CDR1 as SGHRS and CDR2 as YFSETQ. The CDR3 sequence is 14 residues long. As DNA, the CDR3 is TGCGCCAGCAGCCCCGTGACAGGGGCAGATACGCAGTATTTT. It encodes CASSPVTGADTQYF.

This sequence joins TRBV30 and TRBJ2-2; D ambiguous. The CDR3 runs 14 residues. Per germline, CDR1 GTSNPN and CDR2 SVGIG (reference sequence). The germline V and J ends were trimmed by 0 bases and 1 base, with 6 bases remaining between them. CDR3 region: CAWSVAGNTGELFF. The CDR3, as DNA: TGTGCCTGGAGTGTAGCCGGGAACACCGGGGAGCTGTTTTTT.

The J gene is TRBJ1-2, the V gene TRBV2; no firm D call. Germline-derived CDR1 and CDR2 are SNHLY and FYNNEI. The V and J ends lost 9 bases and 0 bases respectively, with 14 bases between them. The CDR3 extends over 14 amino acids. CDR3 residues: CARRDPTTNYGYTF. In DNA form, the CDR3 reads TGTGCCAGAAGAGACCCGACTACTAACTATGGCTACACCTTC.

In the case of this clone: Within the sample, other DNA sequences also encode this same CDR3. CDR3 amino acids: CASSPRRGVNSGANVLTF. The CDR3 DNA is TGTGCCAGCTCACCACGTCGGGGGGTCAACTCTGGGGCCAACGTCCTGACTTTC. The chain recombines TRBV18 with TRBJ2-6; TRBD2 matches 7 bases. Trimming cost V 1 base and J 0 bases; bases outside gene matches: 6. Germline CDR1 and CDR2: KGHSH and LQKENI. The CDR3 consists of 18 residues.

This sequence joins TRBV7-9 and TRBJ1-6, with 7 bases fitting TRBD1. This CDR3 has 14 amino acids. V gave up 3 bases and J gave up 9 bases; unmatched junction bases: 5. Germline CDR1 reads SEHNR; CDR2 reads FQNEAQ (reference sequence). CDR3 sequence (DNA): TGTGCCAGCAGCTTCGGACAGGTGGGTTCACCCCTCCACTTT. Its translation: CASSFGQVGSPLHF.

V is TRBV6-1 and J is TRBJ2-5, with a tentative D call TRBD1 (6 bases). Trimming took 2 bases from V and 3 from J, leaving 10 bases between them. The CDR3 is 14 amino acids. From germline, CDR1 is MNHNS and CDR2 SASEGT. DNA for the CDR3: TGTGCCAGCAGTGAATGGGGGCTAGAAGAGACCCAGTACTTC. It specifies CASSEWGLEETQYF.

This chain joins TRBV5-6 and TRBJ1-2; 7 bases fit TRBD1. The CDR3 covers 16 residues. Trimming took 2 bases from V and 3 from J; bases not matched to a gene: 10. CDR1 and CDR2 from the germline V gene are SGHDT and YYEEEE. The CDR3 DNA is TGTGCCAGCAGCTTCCTTCGAGCCGGGACAGACTATGGCTACACCTTC. This translates into CASSFLRAGTDYGYTF.

The chain joins TRBV4-1 to TRBJ1-2; 8 bases fit TRBD1. Germline CDR1 is MGHRA and CDR2 is YSYEKL. J lost 2 bases, V lost 3 bases, and 2 bases had no gene match. The CDR3 extends over 14 amino acids. Here the CDR3 reads CASSQTGANYGYTF. The CDR3, as DNA: TGCGCCAGCAGCCAGACAGGGGCCAACTATGGCTACACCTTC.

CDR3 nucleotide sequence: TGTGCCAGTAGTATTTCCAGTTATGGCTACACCTTC. This gives the protein CASSISSYGYTF. The chain joins TRBV19 to TRBJ1-2; D is ambiguous. The V end was cut by 3 bases, the J end by 5 bases, with 7 bases between. The CDR3 is 12 residues long. Germline CDR1 and CDR2: LNHDA and SQIVND (reference sequence).

The chain has TRBV30 and TRBJ1-5, with 9 positions matching TRBD1. The CDR3 extends over 15 amino acids. Germline CDR1 is GTSNPN and CDR2 is SVGIG (reference sequence). J lost 4 bases, V lost 4 bases, and 8 bases had no gene match. The CDR3 DNA sequence: TGTGCCTGGACCTCCGGGACAGGGCTGAATCAGCCCCAGCATTTT. Amino acid sequence: CAWTSGTGLNQPQHF.

The rearrangement joins TRBV13 to TRBJ2-3, with D unclear. The germline V gene has CDR1 PRHDT and CDR2 FYEKMQ (reference sequence). Trimming cost V 0 bases and J 0 bases, with 7 bases left between them. CDR3 length: 15 residues. In DNA form, the CDR3 reads TGTGCCAGCAGCTTAGGCCAGACTAGCACAGATACGCAGTATTTT. Protein product: CASSLGQTSTDTQYF.

The J gene is TRBJ1-2, the V gene TRBV25-1; no clear D. The CDR3 has 11 amino acids. Germline lookup yields CDR1 MGHDK and CDR2 SYGVNS. The germline V and J ends were trimmed by 3 bases and 6 bases, with 5 bases remaining between them. The CDR3 region is CASSDGNGYTF. CDR3 in DNA: TGTGCCAGCAGTGACGGTAATGGCTACACCTTC.

The chain employs TRBV9 and TRBJ2-7, with D possibly TRBD1 on 5 matching bases. Germline V gene lookup returns CDR1 SGDLS and CDR2 YYNGEE. This CDR3 has 13 amino acids. V shed 7 bases and J shed 6 bases, with 17 bases lying between them. The DNA of the CDR3 is TGTGCCAGCGGGTCGAGACAGACGGGCGAGCAGTACTTC. Protein product: CASGSRQTGEQYF. The whole variable domain, filled in from reference TRBV9 and TRBJ2-7, reads DSGVTQTPKHLITATGQRVTLRCSPRSGDLSVYWYQQSLDQGLQFLIQYYNGEERAKGNILERFSAQQFPDLHSELNLSSLELGDSALYFCASGSRQTGEQYFGPGTRLTVT.

The V and J genes are TRBV5-1 and TRBJ2-5, with D perhaps TRBD2 (5 bases). This CDR3 comprises 13 residues. Germline CDR1 and CDR2: SGHRS and YFSETQ. V was pared by 6 bases and J by 5 bases, with 14 bases between. The CDR3 nucleotides are TGCGCCAGCAAAGTAGCGCAAGGGGAGACCCAGTACTTC. This translates into CASKVAQGETQYF.

The J gene is TRBJ2-3, the V gene TRBV5-1; TRBD2 matches 11 bases. In germline, CDR1 is SGHRS, CDR2 YFSETQ. This CDR3 has 17 residues. The junction had 6 bases not matched to a gene; V was cut back by 3 bases and J by 0 bases. CDR3 sequence (DNA): TGCGCCAGCAGCTGGAGATCTAGCGGGGGGAGCACAGATACGCAGTATTTT. As protein: CASSWRSSGGSTDTQYF.

The J gene is TRBJ2-1, the V gene TRBV7-8, with 8 bases that match TRBD1. CDR1 is SGHVS, CDR2 FQNEAQ, per germline. The length of the CDR3 is 16 residues. Unmatched junction bases numbered 10, after V lost 5 bases and J lost 4 bases. The CDR3, as DNA: TGTGCCAGCAGCCACAAACGGACAGGGAATTACAATGAGCAGTTCTTC. It translates to CASSHKRTGNYNEQFF.

The V call is TRBV19, the J call TRBJ1-4, with D perhaps TRBD1 (5 bases). This CDR3 comprises 17 residues. Germline values: CDR1 LNHDA, CDR2 SQIVND (reference sequence). V lost 3 bases and J 10 bases, leaving 24 bases between the germline ends. The CDR3 loop is CASSMLGVSQELGKLFF. Written as DNA, the CDR3 is TGTGCCAGTAGTATGCTGGGCGTATCACAGGAGCTGGGAAAACTGTTTTTT.

This chain links TRBV5-1 with TRBJ2-7; 7 bases match TRBD1. CDR3 size: 16 residues. V gave up 4 bases and J gave up 1 base; unmatched junction bases: 11. Germline V gene data show CDR1 as SGHRS and CDR2 as YFSETQ. CDR3 bases: TGCGCCAGCAGCCTAGGGGGCGGTTCGGGTTCCTACGAGCAGTACTTC. Its protein is CASSLGGGSGSYEQYF.

This sequence joins TRBV19 and TRBJ2-5; D remains ambiguous. V was clipped by 0 bases and J by 7 bases, with 6 bases between them. The CDR3 sequence is 12 residues long. Germline-derived CDR1 and CDR2 are LNHDA and SQIVND (reference sequence). The CDR3 DNA is TGTGCCAGTAGTATAGAACTCGGGACCCAGTACTTC. This sequence encodes CASSIELGTQYF.

The chain joins TRBV7-9 to TRBJ1-6; D may be TRBD1 (5 bases). Germline-derived CDR1 and CDR2 are SEHNR and FQNEAQ (reference sequence). The CDR3 spans 17 residues. Trimming pared 5 bases from V and 0 bases from J, leaving 14 bases between. Here the CDR3 reads CASSSPRDSSYNSPLHF. CDR3 in DNA: TGTGCCAGCAGCAGTCCCAGGGATAGCTCCTATAATTCACCCCTCCACTTT.

As concerns this clone: Additional DNA sequences in this sample encode the identical CDR3. The V call is TRBV7-9, the J call TRBJ1-1, with a possible D match to TRBD1 (5 bases). Germline V gene sequence: CDR1 SEHNR, CDR2 FQNEAQ (reference sequence). V was trimmed by 4 bases and J by 11 bases, leaving 14 bases between them. This CDR3 contains 12 residues. The CDR3 nucleotides read TGTGCCAGCAGCTCTACAGGCTTAGAGGCTTTCTTT. Amino acid sequence: CASSSTGLEAFF.

This chain connects TRBV7-2 to TRBJ1-6; D not certain. The CDR3 consists of 13 residues. Trimming left V 8 bases short and J 2 bases short, with 7 bases between. Germline lookup yields CDR1 SGHTA and CDR2 FQGNSA. CDR3 protein: CASQAAYNSPLHF. The CDR3 nucleotides read TGTGCCAGCCAGGCAGCCTATAATTCACCCCTCCACTTT. Based on the CDR3 plus reference TRBV7-2 and TRBJ1-6, the full variable domain is GAGVSQSPSNKVTEKGKDVELRCDPISGHTALYWYRQSLGQGLEFLIYFQGNSAPDKSGLPSDRFSAERTGGSVSTLTIQRTQQEDSAVYLCASQAAYNSPLHFGNGTRLTVT.